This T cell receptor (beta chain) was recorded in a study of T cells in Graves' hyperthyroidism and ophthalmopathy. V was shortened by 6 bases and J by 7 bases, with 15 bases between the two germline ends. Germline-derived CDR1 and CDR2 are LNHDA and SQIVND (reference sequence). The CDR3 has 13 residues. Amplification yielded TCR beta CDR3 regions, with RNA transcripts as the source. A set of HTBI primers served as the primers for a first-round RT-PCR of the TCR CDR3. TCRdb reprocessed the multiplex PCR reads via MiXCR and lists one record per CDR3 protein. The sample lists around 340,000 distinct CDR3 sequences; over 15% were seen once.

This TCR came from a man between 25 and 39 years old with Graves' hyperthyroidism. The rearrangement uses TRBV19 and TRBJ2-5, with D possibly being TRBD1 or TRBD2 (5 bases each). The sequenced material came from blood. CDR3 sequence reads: CASSQGPPMTQYF. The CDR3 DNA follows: TGTGCCAGTAGCCAGGGACCCCCTATGACCCAGTACTTC.